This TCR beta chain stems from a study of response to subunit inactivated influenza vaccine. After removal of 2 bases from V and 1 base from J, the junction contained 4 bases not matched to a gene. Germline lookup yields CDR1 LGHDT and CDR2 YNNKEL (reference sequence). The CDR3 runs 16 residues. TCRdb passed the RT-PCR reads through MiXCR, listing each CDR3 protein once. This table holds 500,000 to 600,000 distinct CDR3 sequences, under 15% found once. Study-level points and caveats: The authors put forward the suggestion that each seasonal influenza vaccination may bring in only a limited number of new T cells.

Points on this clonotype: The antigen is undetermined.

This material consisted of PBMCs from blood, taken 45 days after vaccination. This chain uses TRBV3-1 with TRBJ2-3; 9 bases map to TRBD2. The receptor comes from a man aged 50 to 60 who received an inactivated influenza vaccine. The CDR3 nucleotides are TGTGCCAGCAGCCAAATGGCTAGCGGGGGCACAGATACGCAGTATTTT. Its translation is CASSQMASGGTDTQYF.